This T cell receptor beta chain was retrieved from a study of response to subunit inactivated influenza vaccine. TCRdb called the RT-PCR reads again in MiXCR, with one record for every CDR3 protein. The repertoire has 600,000 to 850,000 distinct CDR3 sequences, about 14% of them found once; the top ten carry roughly 7.6%. Broader study findings: There was a suggestion from the authors that each seasonal influenza vaccination recruits few new T cells.

The germline V and J ends were trimmed by 8 bases and 5 bases, with 12 bases remaining between them. This CDR3 contains 13 residues. Germline V gene lookup returns CDR1 MNHEY and CDR2 SVGEGT. There are a few counts of this clonotype. Its antigen is not known. This specimen was PBMCs from blood, taken 14 days before vaccination. The rearrangement joins TRBV6-2 or TRBV6-3 to TRBJ1-4; D gene ambiguous. This TCR derives from a man over 45 who received an inactivated influenza vaccine. CDR3 region: CASGYSGNEKLFF. The CDR3, as DNA: TGTGCCAGCGGATACAGTGGAAATGAAAAACTGTTTTTT.